This TCR beta chain was obtained from a study of T-cell reconstitution after alpha-beta-depleted transplantation in children. Study-wide points: Surviving thymic progenitors and recipient T cells were the source of high TCRbeta diversity at day 60 in some patients.

The CDR3 is made up of 14 amino acids. Germline CDR1 is SQVTM and CDR2 is ANQGSEA. Trimming at V came to 4 bases and at J to 2 bases, leaving 5 bases not matched to a gene. This clonotype was found a few times. Its target is unknown. Unique molecular identifiers were incorporated during preparation of the TCRbeta library. TCRdb analysed the PCR reads with MiXCR anew, one entry per CDR3 protein. This sample carries fewer than 150,000 distinct CDR3 sequences, 9.5% to 10% of them seen once, and the ten largest clones take under 30%. The chain uses TRBV29-1 and TRBJ1-3; 7 positions match TRBD1. The TCR was taken from a girl under three years old who had a stem cell transplant for combined immunodeficiency, so the T cells may come from the graft donor. The source was PBMCs, mostly from graft donor cells, collected 180 days after TCRalphabeta/CD19-depleted stem cell transplant. CDR3 protein: CSVAVDRAGNTIYF. The CDR3 region has the DNA TGCAGCGTTGCCGTAGACAGGGCTGGAAACACCATATATTTT.